Below, 20 T cell receptor beta chains from the same sample are listed, as sequenced in a study of blood T cell repertoires in COVID-19. Libraries were prepared by immunoSEQ multiplex PCR; TCRdb keeps only in-frame clonotypes and omits some of them. The sample consists of about 100,000 clones, 70% to 80% of them appearing once. The sample taken for sequencing was peripheral blood. The origin of the receptors is a man aged 65 to 79 with active or convalescent COVID-19.

This clone was counted once. The chain uses TRBV19 and TRBJ2-1; 7 bases match TRBD2. Germline assignment: CDR1 LNHDA and CDR2 SQIVND (reference sequence). The CDR3 is 15 amino acids. V trimming: 6 bases; J trimming: 4 bases; junction bases outside the gene matches: 9. The CDR3 sequence is CASSSGGPSYNEQFF. The CDR3 nucleotides read TGTGCCAGTAGCTCGGGGGGACCCTCATACAATGAGCAGTTCTTC.

This chain links TRBV6-1 with TRBJ2-1; 9 positions match TRBD2. CDR3 length equals 16 residues. With 2 bases clipped from V and 1 base from J, the junction kept 3 bases outside the gene matches. Germline V gives CDR1 MNHNS, CDR2 SASEGT. The chain's CDR3 is CASSERLAGSYNEQFF. CDR3 coding DNA: TGTGCCAGCAGTGAACGGCTAGCGGGGTCCTACAATGAGCAGTTCTTC.

The chain has TRBV6-5 and TRBJ2-5; TRBD1 matches at 7 bases. Germline loops: CDR1 MNHEY, CDR2 SVGAGI. This CDR3 has 11 residues. The CDR3 here is CVTGLGETQYF. DNA of the CDR3: TGTGTGACAGGGCTGGGAGAGACCCAGTACTTC.

The rearrangement uses TRBV4-3 and TRBJ2-5; 11 positions match TRBD2. The trim removed 0 bases at V and 2 bases at J, leaving 11 bases unmatched. From germline, CDR1 is LGHNA and CDR2 YSLEER. This CDR3 comprises 19 residues. CDR3 nucleotides: TGCGCCAGCAGCCAAGATCATATACTAGCGGGAGTCAGTCAAGAGACCCAGTACTTC. It encodes CASSQDHILAGVSQETQYF.

This clone was recorded only once. CDR3 protein: CASSYESGGAPQYF. The CDR3 bases are TGTGCCAGCAGCTACGAGAGCGGGGGGGCCCCGCAGTATTTT. The genes are TRBV7-9 and TRBJ2-3; 10 nucleotides match TRBD2. Per the germline V gene, CDR1 is SEHNR and CDR2 is FQNEAQ (reference sequence). J gave up 10 bases and V 4 bases, and 8 bases lay outside the gene matches. The CDR3 length is 14 residues.

The chain links TRBV9 to TRBJ1-4, with 11 bases that match TRBD1. The junction had 2 bases not matched to a gene; V was cut back by 3 bases and J by 4 bases. Per the germline V gene, CDR1 is SGDLS and CDR2 is YYNGEE. This CDR3 is 15 amino acids long. The CDR3 sequence is CASSAGTGGNEKLFF. CDR3 in DNA: TGTGCCAGCAGCGCCGGGACAGGGGGTAATGAAAAACTGTTTTTT.

The rearrangement links TRBV29-1 to TRBJ1-3, with 7 bases matching TRBD1. V lost 6 bases to trimming and J lost 3 bases; unmatched junction nucleotides: 2. The CDR3 has 12 residues. Germline V lookup: CDR1 SQVTM, CDR2 ANQGSEA. The CDR3 here is CSVGTVGNTIYF. DNA of the CDR3: TGCAGCGTGGGGACAGTTGGAAACACCATATATTTT.

The CDR3 DNA sequence: TGTGCCAGCAGTTGGGACAGGAACTATGGCTACACCTTC. Translated: CASSWDRNYGYTF. The V and J genes are TRBV28 and TRBJ1-2; 8 bases agree with TRBD1. The germline V gene has CDR1 MDHEN and CDR2 SYDVKM. CDR3 length equals 13 residues. V gave up 4 bases and J gave up 2 bases; unmatched junction bases: 0.

The table lists this clone with a count of one. This chain uses TRBV9 with TRBJ2-7; D is possibly TRBD1 (5 bases). CDR1 SGDLS and CDR2 YYNGEE come from the germline V gene. Between the trimmed V and J ends, which lost 0 bases and 7 bases, there was a span of 17 bases. CDR3 length equals 15 residues. This CDR3 is CASSVGQPTLGEQYF. The CDR3 DNA reads TGTGCCAGCAGCGTAGGACAGCCTACCTTGGGAGAGCAGTACTTC.

The rearrangement uses TRBV15 and TRBJ1-1; D is perhaps TRBD1 (6 bases). V lost 1 base, J lost 10 bases, and 22 bases lay in between. The CDR3 is made up of 16 amino acids. Germline V gene data show CDR1 as LNHNV and CDR2 as YYDKDF (reference sequence). Here the CDR3 reads CATSRGSGTSQSRAFF. For the CDR3, the DNA is TGTGCCACCAGCAGAGGTTCCGGGACAAGCCAGTCGAGAGCTTTCTTT.

The chain uses TRBV5-1 and TRBJ2-6; the D gene is possibly TRBD1 (6 bases). Germline-derived CDR1 and CDR2 are SGHRS and YFSETQ. The CDR3 consists of 15 residues. V was shortened by 6 bases and J by 3 bases, with 13 bases between the two germline ends. For the CDR3, the DNA is TGCGCCAGCAACCTGGGGGCGCTTGGGGCCAACGTCCTGACTTTC. Its translation is CASNLGALGANVLTF.

This rearrangement joins TRBV4-1 to TRBJ2-2; D remains unclear. The germline V and J ends were trimmed by 4 bases and 4 bases, with 7 bases remaining between them. The CDR3 totals 13 residues. Germline V gives CDR1 MGHRA, CDR2 YSYEKL. The CDR3, as DNA: TGCGCCAGCAGCCCCCCGGGCACCGGGGAGCTGTTTTTT. It codes for CASSPPGTGELFF.

The genes are TRBV7-2 and TRBJ2-2; the D gene is possibly TRBD2 (5 bases). This CDR3 has 15 amino acids. The V and J ends lost 5 bases and 6 bases respectively, with 16 bases between them. The V gene's germline CDR1 is SGHTA and CDR2 FQGNSA. CDR3 residues: CASSQVLGSAGELFF. Written as DNA, the CDR3 is TGTGCCAGCAGCCAAGTACTAGGTTCCGCCGGGGAGCTGTTTTTT.

This chain connects TRBV7-2 to TRBJ2-5; 7 nucleotides line up with TRBD2. The CDR3 is 14 residues long. CDR1 is SGHTA and CDR2 is FQGNSA in the germline V gene. The V segment lost 8 bases and the J segment 2 bases; nucleotides outside the gene matches: 8. For the CDR3, the DNA is TGTGCCAGCGCTCCTGGGGGGGTGCAAGAGACCCAGTACTTC. This sequence encodes CASAPGGVQETQYF. Full variable domain (remainder filled in from reference TRBV7-2 and TRBJ2-5): GAGVSQSPSNKVTEKGKDVELRCDPISGHTALYWYRQSLGQGLEFLIYFQGNSAPDKSGLPSDRFSAERTGGSVSTLTIQRTQQEDSAVYLCASAPGGVQETQYFGPGTRLLVL.

V gene TRBV4-1 combines with J gene TRBJ1-2; TRBD1 aligns across 7 bases. J lost 0 bases, V lost 0 bases, and 7 bases had no gene match. The CDR3 has 17 residues. Germline V CDR1 and CDR2: MGHRA, YSYEKL. The CDR3 region has the DNA TGCGCCAGCAGCCAAGACGATGGGACAGCTACTAACTATGGCTACACCTTC. Amino acids: CASSQDDGTATNYGYTF.

The sample holds a few counts of this clone. The chain combines TRBV28 with TRBJ1-6; possible D gene TRBD1, 5 bases. The V gene lost 8 bases and the J gene lost 7 bases, with 12 bases spanning the gap. This CDR3 is 13 amino acids long. Looked up from germline, CDR1 is MDHEN and CDR2 is SYDVKM. CDR3 in DNA: TGTGCCAGCCGGCCGACAGCAAATTCACCCCTCCACTTT. Amino acids: CASRPTANSPLHF. Combining the CDR3 with reference TRBV28 and TRBJ1-6 gives the whole variable domain DVKVTQSSRYLVKRTGEKVFLECVQDMDHENMFWYRQDPGLGLRLIYFSYDVKMKEKGDIPEGYSVSREKKERFSLILESASTNQTSMYLCASRPTANSPLHFGNGTRLTVT.

The table lists this clone with a count of one. This chain links TRBV27 with TRBJ1-1; D is ambiguous. V lost 3 bases and J 7 bases, leaving 12 bases between the germline ends. The germline CDR1 and CDR2 sequences are MNHEY and SMNVEV (reference sequence). The CDR3 spans 13 residues. The CDR3 spells CASSFGRAFEAFF. The CDR3 nucleotides read TGTGCCAGCAGTTTTGGGCGGGCATTTGAAGCTTTCTTT.

The chain carries TRBV12-3 or TRBV12-4 and TRBJ2-5, with a tentative D call TRBD2 (5 bases). Trimming pared 1 base from V and 5 bases from J, leaving 5 bases between. The CDR3 totals 12 residues. CDR3 DNA sequence: TGTGCCAGCAGTTTAGGGAGGGAGACCCAGTACTTC. Protein: CASSLGRETQYF.

The chain links TRBV7-2 to TRBJ2-7, with TRBD1 matching 7 bases. CDR1 and CDR2 from the germline V gene are SGHTA and FQGNSA. Germline trimming cut 5 bases from V and 3 bases from J; bases unmatched to any gene: 10. This CDR3 spans 15 amino acids. In DNA, the CDR3 is TGTGCCAGCAGCCCAGACAGGGACATAGGCTACGAGCAGTACTTC. It encodes CASSPDRDIGYEQYF.

The chain joins TRBV7-2 to TRBJ2-3; D is unresolved. V lost 10 bases, J lost 4 bases, and 18 bases lay in between. The CDR3 is made up of 14 amino acids. The germline V gene encodes CDR1 SGHTA and CDR2 FQGNSA. The CDR3 loop is CATAWATHADTQYF. CDR3 coding DNA: TGTGCCACCGCCTGGGCTACCCACGCAGATACGCAGTATTTT.